The 3 T cell receptor beta chains presented below share a single source sample, sequenced in a study of blood T cell repertoires in COVID-19. TCRdb's copy holds only in-frame clones and misses some; the assay was immunoSEQ multiplex PCR. The data contain approximately 170,000 clones, 84% of them seen just once; the ten biggest clones take up approximately 18%. The sample taken for sequencing was peripheral blood. The receptors derive from a woman of 80 years or more with acute or convalescent COVID-19.

The chain has TRBV7-3 and TRBJ1-1; D is undetermined. Trimming pared 5 bases from V and 1 base from J, leaving 8 bases between. The CDR3 spans 13 residues. Germline loops: CDR1 SGHTA, CDR2 FQGTGA. This CDR3 is CASSTGKNTEAFF. The CDR3 nucleotides are TGTGCCAGCAGCACCGGTAAGAACACTGAAGCTTTCTTT.

The chain couples TRBV19 to TRBJ1-2; a weak D match, TRBD1 (5 bases). Trimming took off 8 bases at V and 5 bases at J, with 18 bases between the two ends. Germline loops: CDR1 LNHDA, CDR2 SQIVND (reference sequence). The CDR3 totals 14 residues. CDR3 loop: CASYDRGGPYGYTF. Written as DNA, the CDR3 is TGTGCCAGTTACGACAGAGGTGGACCTTATGGCTACACCTTC.

The chain has TRBV7-9 and TRBJ2-2; 7 bases are shared with TRBD1. This CDR3 is built from 16 residues. Per the germline V gene, CDR1 is SEHNR and CDR2 is FQNEAQ (reference sequence). V was pared by 2 bases and J by 0 bases, with 3 bases of the junction left unmatched. The CDR3 sequence: CASSLRTGANTGELFF. The DNA for the CDR3 is TGTGCCAGCAGCTTAAGGACAGGAGCGAACACCGGGGAGCTGTTTTTT.